The clone carrying this T cell receptor (beta chain) was observed many times. TCRdb fed the 5' RACE reads into MiXCR, producing one record per CDR3 protein. Of about 300,000 distinct CDR3 sequences in the sample, less than 25% were seen once. Germline CDR1 and CDR2: SQVTM and ANQGSEA. The CDR3 is 14 residues long. V was pared by 4 bases and J by 2 bases, with 12 bases between. The sample is drawn from a study of CD8 T cells in ankylosing spondylitis. This chain uses TRBV29-1 with TRBJ2-4; D gene uncertain. Sequencing was performed on blood, either unsorted or a sorted T cell fraction (not recorded which). This TCR came from a female donor with ankylosing spondylitis or in good health (not recorded which). In DNA, the CDR3 is TGCAGCGTTGCTCCGGCTGGGTCCAAAAACATTCAGTACTTC. It yields the protein CSVAPAGSKNIQYF.